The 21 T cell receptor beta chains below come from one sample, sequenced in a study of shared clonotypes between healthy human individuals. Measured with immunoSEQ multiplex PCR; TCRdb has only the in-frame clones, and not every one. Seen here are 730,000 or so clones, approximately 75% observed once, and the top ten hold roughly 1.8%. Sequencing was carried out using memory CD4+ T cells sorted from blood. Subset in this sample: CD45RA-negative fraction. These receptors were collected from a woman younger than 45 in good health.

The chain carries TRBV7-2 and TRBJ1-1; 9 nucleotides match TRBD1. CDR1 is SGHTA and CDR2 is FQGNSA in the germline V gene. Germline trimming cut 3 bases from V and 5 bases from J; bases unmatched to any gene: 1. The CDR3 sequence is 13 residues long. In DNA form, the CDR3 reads TGTGCCAGCAGCTTCGACAGGGGGACTGAAGCTTTCTTT. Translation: CASSFDRGTEAFF.

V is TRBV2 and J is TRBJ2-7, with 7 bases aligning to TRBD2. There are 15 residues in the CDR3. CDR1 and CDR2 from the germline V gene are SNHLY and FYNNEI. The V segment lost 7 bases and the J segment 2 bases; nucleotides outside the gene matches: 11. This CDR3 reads CASTGVASGTYEQYF. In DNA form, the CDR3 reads TGTGCCAGCACCGGAGTCGCTAGCGGAACCTACGAGCAGTACTTC.

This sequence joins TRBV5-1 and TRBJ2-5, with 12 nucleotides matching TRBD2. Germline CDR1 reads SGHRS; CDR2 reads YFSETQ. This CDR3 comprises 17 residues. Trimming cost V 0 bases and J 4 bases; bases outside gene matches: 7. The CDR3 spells CASSLGRTSGTRETQYF. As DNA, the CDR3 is TGCGCCAGCAGCTTGGGACGGACTAGCGGGACTCGAGAGACCCAGTACTTC.

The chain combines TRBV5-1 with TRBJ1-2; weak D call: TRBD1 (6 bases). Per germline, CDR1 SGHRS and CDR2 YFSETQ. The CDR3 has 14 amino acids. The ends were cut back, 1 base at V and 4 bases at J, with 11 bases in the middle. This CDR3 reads CASSLWQGIYGYTF. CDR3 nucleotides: TGCGCCAGCAGCTTGTGGCAGGGGATCTATGGCTACACCTTC.

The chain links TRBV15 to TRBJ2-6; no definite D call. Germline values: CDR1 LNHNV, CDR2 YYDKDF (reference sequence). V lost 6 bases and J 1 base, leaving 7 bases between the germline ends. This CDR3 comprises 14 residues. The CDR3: CATSRRSGANVLTF. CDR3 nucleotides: TGTGCCACCAGTCGCCGATCTGGGGCCAACGTCCTGACTTTC.

The DNA of the CDR3 is TGTGCCAGCTCTCTCTCGGGGAGGAAGACTACCAATGAGCAGTTCTTC. This codes for CASSLSGRKTTNEQFF. V usage is TRBV28 and J usage is TRBJ2-1, with D maybe TRBD2 (6 bases). V dropped 8 bases and J dropped 6 bases, with 23 bases sitting between them. Germline loops: CDR1 MDHEN, CDR2 SYDVKM. The CDR3 consists of 16 residues.

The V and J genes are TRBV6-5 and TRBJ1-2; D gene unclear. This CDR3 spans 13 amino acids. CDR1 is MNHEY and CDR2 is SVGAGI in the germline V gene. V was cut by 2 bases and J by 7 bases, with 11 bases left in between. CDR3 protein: CASSYGAGFGYTF. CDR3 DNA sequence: TGTGCCAGCAGTTACGGCGCCGGTTTTGGCTACACCTTC.

The CDR3 loop is CASYKIGDRETQYF. The CDR3 DNA sequence: TGTGCCAGCTATAAAATAGGAGATCGAGAGACCCAGTACTTC. The V gene is TRBV2, the J gene TRBJ2-5; no clear D. Trimming took 8 bases from V and 4 from J, leaving 17 bases between them. CDR1 and CDR2 from the germline V gene are SNHLY and FYNNEI. The CDR3 consists of 14 residues.

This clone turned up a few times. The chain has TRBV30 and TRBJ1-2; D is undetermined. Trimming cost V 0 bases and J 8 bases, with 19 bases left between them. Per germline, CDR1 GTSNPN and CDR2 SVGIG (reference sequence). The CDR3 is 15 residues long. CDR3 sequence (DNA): TGTGCCTGGAGTGTCCCCTTAGGTCAGGCCCAGGGCTACACCTTC. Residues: CAWSVPLGQAQGYTF.

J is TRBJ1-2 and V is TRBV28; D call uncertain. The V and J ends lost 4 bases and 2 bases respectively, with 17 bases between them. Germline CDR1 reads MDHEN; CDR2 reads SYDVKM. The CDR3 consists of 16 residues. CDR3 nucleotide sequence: TGTGCCAGCAGTTATTCAGCCTCATGGTTGAACTATGGCTACACCTTC. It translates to CASSYSASWLNYGYTF.

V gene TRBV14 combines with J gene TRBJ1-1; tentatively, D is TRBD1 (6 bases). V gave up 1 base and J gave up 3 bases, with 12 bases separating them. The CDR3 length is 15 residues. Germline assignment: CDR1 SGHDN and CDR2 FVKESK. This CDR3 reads CASSQVAGADTEAFF. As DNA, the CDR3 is TGTGCCAGCAGCCAAGTAGCAGGGGCCGACACTGAAGCTTTCTTT. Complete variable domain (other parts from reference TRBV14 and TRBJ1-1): EAGVTQFPSHSVIEKGQTVTLRCDPISGHDNLYWYRRVMGKEIKFLLHFVKESKQDESGMPNNRFLAERTGGTYSTLKVQPAELEDSGVYFCASSQVAGADTEAFFGQGTRLTVV.

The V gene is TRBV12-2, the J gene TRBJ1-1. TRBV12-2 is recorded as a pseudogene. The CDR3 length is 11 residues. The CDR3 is CASRLRTEAFF. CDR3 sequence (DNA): TGTGCAAGTCGCTTAAGAACTGAAGCTTTCTTT.

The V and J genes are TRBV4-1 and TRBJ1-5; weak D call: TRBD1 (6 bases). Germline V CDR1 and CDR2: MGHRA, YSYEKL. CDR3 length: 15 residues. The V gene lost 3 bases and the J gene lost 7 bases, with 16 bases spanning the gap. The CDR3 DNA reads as TGCGCCAGCAGCCAGATACAGGGTATACAACAGCCCCAGCATTTT. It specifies CASSQIQGIQQPQHF.

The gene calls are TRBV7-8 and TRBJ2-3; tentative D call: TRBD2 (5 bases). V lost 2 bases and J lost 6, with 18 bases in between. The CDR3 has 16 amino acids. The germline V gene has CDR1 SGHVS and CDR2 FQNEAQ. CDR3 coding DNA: TGTGCCAGCAGCTTAACCAGGACTCTCGTGAGGGATACGCAGTATTTT. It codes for CASSLTRTLVRDTQYF.

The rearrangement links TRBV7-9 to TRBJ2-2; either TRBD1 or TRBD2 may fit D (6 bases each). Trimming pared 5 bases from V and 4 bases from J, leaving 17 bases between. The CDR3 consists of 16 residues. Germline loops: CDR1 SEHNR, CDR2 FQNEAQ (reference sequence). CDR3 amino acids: CASSPEGGRGTGELFF. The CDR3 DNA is TGTGCCAGCAGCCCGGAGGGGGGCCGGGGCACCGGGGAGCTGTTTTTT.

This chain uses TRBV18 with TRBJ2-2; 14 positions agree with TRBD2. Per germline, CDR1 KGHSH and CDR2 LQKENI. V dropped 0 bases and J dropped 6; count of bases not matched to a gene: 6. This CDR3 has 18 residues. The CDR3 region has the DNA TGTGCCAGCTCACCACCGGGACTAGCGGGAGAAGGGGCCGGGGAGCTGTTTTTT. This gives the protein CASSPPGLAGEGAGELFF.

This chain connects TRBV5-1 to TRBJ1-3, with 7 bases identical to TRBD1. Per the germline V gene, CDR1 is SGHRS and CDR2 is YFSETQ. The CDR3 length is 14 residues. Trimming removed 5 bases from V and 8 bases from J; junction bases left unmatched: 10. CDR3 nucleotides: TGCGCCAGCAGGCGACAGGGCGGTGAAGACACCATATATTTT. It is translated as CASRRQGGEDTIYF. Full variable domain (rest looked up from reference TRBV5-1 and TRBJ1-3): KAGVTQTPRYLIKTRGQQVTLSCSPISGHRSVSWYQQTPGQGLQFLFEYFSETQRNKGNFPGRFSGRQFSNSRSEMNVSTLELGDSALYLCASRRQGGEDTIYFGEGSWLTVV.

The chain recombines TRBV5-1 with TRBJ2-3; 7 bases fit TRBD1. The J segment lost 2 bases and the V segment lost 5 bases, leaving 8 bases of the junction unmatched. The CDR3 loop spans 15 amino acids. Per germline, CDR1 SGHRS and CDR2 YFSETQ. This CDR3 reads CASRGTAHFTDTQYF. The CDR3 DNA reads TGCGCCAGCAGGGGGACAGCCCATTTCACAGATACGCAGTATTTT.

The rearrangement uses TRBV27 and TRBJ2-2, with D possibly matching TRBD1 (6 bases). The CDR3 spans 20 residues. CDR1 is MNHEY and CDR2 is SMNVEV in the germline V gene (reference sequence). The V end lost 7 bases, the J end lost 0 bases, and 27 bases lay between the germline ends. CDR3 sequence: CASIHILKNHPGANTGELFF. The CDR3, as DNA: TGTGCCAGCATCCACATACTAAAGAATCATCCAGGGGCGAACACCGGGGAGCTGTTTTTT.

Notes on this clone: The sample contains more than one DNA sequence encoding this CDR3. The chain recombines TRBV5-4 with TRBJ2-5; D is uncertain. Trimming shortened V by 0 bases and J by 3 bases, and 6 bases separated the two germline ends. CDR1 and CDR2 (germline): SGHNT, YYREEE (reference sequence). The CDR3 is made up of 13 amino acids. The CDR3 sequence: CASSLEREETQYF. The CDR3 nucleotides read TGTGCCAGCAGCTTGGAAAGGGAAGAGACCCAGTACTTC. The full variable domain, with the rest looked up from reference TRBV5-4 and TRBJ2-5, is ETGVTQSPTHLIKTRGQQVTLRCSSQSGHNTVSWYQQALGQGPQFIFQYYREEENGRGNFPPRFSGLQFPNYSSELNVNALELDDSALYLCASSLEREETQYFGPGTRLLVL.

CDR3 protein: CASSAAGGDTQYF. The CDR3 DNA is TGCGCCAGCAGTGCGGCAGGGGGGGATACGCAGTATTTT. The rearrangement links TRBV10-1 to TRBJ2-3; tentatively, D is TRBD1 (7 bases). The CDR3 runs 13 residues. Germline CDR1 is WNHNN and CDR2 is SYGVQD (reference sequence). Trimming took 4 bases from V and 6 from J, leaving 11 bases between them.